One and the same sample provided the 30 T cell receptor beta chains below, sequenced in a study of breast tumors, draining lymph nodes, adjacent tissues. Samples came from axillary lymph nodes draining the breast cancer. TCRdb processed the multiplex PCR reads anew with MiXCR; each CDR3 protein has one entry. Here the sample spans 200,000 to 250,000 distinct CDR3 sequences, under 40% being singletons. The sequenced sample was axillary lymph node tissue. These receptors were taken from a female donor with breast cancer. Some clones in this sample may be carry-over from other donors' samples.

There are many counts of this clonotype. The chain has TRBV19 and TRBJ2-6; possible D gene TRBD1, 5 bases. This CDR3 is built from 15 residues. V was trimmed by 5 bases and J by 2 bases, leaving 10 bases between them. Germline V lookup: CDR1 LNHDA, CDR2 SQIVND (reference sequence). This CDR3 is CASSPDRPGANVLTF. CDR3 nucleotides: TGTGCCAGTAGTCCCGACAGACCTGGGGCCAACGTCCTGACTTTC.

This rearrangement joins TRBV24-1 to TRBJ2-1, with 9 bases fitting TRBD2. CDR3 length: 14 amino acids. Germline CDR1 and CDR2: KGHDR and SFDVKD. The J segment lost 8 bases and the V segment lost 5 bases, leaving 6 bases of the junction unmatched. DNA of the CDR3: TGTGCCACCAGTGGTGGGACTAGCCCGCATGAGCAGTTCTTC. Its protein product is CATSGGTSPHEQFF.

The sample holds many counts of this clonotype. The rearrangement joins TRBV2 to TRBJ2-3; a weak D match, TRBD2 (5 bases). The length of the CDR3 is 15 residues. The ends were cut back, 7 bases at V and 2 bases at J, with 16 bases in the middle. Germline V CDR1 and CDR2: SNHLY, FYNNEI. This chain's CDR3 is CASTLFSDTTDTQYF. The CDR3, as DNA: TGTGCCAGCACCCTTTTTAGCGATACCACAGATACGCAGTATTTT. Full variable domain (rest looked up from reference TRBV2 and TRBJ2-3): EPEVTQTPSHQVTQMGQEVILRCVPISNHLYFYWYRQILGQKVEFLVSFYNNEISEKSEIFDDQFSVERPDGSNFTLKIRSTKLEDSAMYFCASTLFSDTTDTQYFGPGTRLTVL.

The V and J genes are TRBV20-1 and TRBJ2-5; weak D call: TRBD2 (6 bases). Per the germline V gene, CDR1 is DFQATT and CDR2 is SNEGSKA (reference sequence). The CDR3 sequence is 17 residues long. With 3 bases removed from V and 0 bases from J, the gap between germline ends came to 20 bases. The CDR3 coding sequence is TGCAGTGCTAGTGAGGCCGGGACGAGCGGGTACCAAGAGACCCAGTACTTC. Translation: CSASEAGTSGYQETQYF.

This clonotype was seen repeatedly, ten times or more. CDR3 DNA: TGTGCCAGCAGCCCCTGGACAGGGGGGGATCAGCCCCAGCATTTT. This encodes CASSPWTGGDQPQHF. V and J are TRBV7-8 and TRBJ1-5; 10 bases fit TRBD1. The CDR3 extends over 15 amino acids. The germline CDR1 and CDR2 sequences are SGHVS and FQNEAQ. The trim removed 5 bases at V and 5 bases at J, leaving 6 bases unmatched.

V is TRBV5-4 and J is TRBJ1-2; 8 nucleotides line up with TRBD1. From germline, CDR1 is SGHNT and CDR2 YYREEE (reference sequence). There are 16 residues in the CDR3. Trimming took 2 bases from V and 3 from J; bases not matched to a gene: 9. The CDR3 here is CASSFGQGRTDYGYTF. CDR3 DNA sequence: TGTGCCAGCAGCTTTGGACAGGGCAGAACTGACTATGGCTACACCTTC.

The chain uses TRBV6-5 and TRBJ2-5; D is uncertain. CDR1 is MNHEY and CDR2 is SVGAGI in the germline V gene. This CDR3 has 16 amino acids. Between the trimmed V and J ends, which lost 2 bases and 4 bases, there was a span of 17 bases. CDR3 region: CASSYGRAAQGETQYF. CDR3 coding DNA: TGTGCCAGCAGTTACGGCCGGGCCGCGCAAGGAGAGACCCAGTACTTC.

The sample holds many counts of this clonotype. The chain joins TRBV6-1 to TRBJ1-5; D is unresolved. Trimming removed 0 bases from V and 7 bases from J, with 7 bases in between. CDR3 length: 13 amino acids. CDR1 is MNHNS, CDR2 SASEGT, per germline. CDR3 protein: CASSEAEVQPQHF. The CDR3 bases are TGTGCCAGCAGTGAAGCGGAGGTACAGCCCCAGCATTTT.

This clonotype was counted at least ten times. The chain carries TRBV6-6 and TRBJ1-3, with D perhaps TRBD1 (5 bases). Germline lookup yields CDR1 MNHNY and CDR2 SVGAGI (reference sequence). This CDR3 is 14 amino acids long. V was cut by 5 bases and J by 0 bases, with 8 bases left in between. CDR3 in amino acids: CASSGTVSGNTIYF. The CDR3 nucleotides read TGTGCCAGCAGTGGGACGGTCTCTGGAAACACCATATATTTT.

CDR3 bases: TGCAGTGCTAATCTCGGACAGGGGGCTCTTTGTAATTCACCCCTCCACTTT. Its translation: CSANLGQGALCNSPLHF. J is TRBJ1-6 and V is TRBV20-1, with 11 bases lining up with TRBD1. Germline V lookup: CDR1 DFQATT, CDR2 SNEGSKA (reference sequence). This CDR3 is 17 amino acids long. Trimming at V came to 4 bases and at J to 6 bases, leaving 11 bases not matched to a gene.

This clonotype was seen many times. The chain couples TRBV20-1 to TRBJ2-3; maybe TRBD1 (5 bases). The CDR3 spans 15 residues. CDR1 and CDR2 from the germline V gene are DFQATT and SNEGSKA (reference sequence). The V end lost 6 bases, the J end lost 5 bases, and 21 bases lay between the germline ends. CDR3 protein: CSALPGANRKDTQYF. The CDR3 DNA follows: TGCAGTGCCTTACCTGGGGCGAATCGAAAAGATACGCAGTATTTT.

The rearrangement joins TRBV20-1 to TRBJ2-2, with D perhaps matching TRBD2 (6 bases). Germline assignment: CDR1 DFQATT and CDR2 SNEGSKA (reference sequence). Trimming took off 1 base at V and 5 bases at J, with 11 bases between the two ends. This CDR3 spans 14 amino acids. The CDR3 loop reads CSARAGVVTGELFF. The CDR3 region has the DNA TGCAGTGCTAGAGCGGGAGTGGTAACCGGGGAGCTGTTTTTT.

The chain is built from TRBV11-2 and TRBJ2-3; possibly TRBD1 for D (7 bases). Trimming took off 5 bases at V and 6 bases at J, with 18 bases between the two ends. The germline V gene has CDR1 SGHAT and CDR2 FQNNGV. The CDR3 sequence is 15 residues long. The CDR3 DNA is TGTGCCAGCAGCCCAGGGGGGACAGCACCTGATACGCAGTATTTT. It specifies CASSPGGTAPDTQYF.

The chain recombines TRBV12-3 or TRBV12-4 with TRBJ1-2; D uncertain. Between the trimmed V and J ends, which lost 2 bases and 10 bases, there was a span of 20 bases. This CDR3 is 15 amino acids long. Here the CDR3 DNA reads TGTGCCAGCAGTTTACGGCTAGCGGGAGGGAGGTCCTACACCTTC. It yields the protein CASSLRLAGGRSYTF.

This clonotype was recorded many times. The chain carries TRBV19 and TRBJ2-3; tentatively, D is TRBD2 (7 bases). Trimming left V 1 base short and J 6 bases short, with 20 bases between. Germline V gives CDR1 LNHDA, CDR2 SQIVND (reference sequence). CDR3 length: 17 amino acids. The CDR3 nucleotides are TGTGCCAGTAGTATAGTTGTCGGGGGGCCTACCCTTGATACGCAGTATTTT. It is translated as CASSIVVGGPTLDTQYF.

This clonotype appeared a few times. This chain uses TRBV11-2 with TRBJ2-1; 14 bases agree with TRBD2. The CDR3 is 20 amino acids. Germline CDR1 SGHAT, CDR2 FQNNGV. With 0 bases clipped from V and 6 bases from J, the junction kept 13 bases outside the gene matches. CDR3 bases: TGTGCCAGCAGCTTAGACCCCCAGGGACTAGCGGGAGCCGTTGGCAATGAGCAGTTCTTC. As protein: CASSLDPQGLAGAVGNEQFF.

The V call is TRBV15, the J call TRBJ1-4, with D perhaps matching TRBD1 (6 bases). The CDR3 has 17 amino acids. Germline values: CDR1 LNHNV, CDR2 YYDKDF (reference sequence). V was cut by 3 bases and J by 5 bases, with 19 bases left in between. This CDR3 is CATSRGRLAGGNEKLFF. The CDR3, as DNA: TGTGCCACCAGCAGGGGAAGACTAGCGGGGGGCAATGAAAAACTGTTTTTT.

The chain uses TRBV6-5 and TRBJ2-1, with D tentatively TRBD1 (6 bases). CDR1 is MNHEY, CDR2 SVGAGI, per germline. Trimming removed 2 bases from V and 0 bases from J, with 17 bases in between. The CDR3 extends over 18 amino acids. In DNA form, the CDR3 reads TGTGCCAGCAGTTACAATTTACCTACAGGGAGCTCCTACAATGAGCAGTTCTTC. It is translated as CASSYNLPTGSSYNEQFF.

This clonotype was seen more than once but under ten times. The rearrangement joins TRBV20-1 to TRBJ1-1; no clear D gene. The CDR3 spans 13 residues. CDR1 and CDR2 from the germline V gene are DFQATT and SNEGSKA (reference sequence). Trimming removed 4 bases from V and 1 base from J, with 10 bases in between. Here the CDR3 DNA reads TGCAGTGCTAATGGGCCCGGGAACACTGAAGCTTTCTTT. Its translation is CSANGPGNTEAFF.

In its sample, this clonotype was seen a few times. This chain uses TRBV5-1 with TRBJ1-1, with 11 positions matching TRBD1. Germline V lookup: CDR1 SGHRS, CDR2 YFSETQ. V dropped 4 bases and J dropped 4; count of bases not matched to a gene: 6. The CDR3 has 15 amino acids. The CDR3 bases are TGCGCCAGCAGCACTACCGGGACAGGGGGCACTGAAGCTTTCTTT. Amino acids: CASSTTGTGGTEAFF.

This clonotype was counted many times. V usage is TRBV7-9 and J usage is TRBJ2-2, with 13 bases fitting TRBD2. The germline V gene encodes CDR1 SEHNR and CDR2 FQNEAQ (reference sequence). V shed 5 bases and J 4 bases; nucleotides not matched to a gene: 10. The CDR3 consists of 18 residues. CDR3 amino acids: CASSNVLTSGRSTGELFF. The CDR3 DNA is TGTGCCAGCAGCAACGTACTGACTAGCGGGAGGTCCACCGGGGAGCTGTTTTTT.

The DNA for the CDR3 is TGTGCCAGTAGTATTGCGTATAATAGCAATCAGCCCCAGCATTTT. This encodes CASSIAYNSNQPQHF. The genes are TRBV19 and TRBJ1-5; no clear D. In germline, CDR1 is LNHDA, CDR2 SQIVND (reference sequence). The CDR3 runs to 15 residues. Trimming pared 3 bases from V and 0 bases from J, leaving 9 bases between.

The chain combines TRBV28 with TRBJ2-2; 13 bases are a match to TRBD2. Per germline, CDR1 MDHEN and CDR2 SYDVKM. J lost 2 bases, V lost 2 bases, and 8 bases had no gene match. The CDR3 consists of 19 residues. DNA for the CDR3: TGTGCCAGCAGTTTAACTAGCGGGAGGGTCGGCATTAACACCGGGGAGCTGTTTTTT. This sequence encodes CASSLTSGRVGINTGELFF.

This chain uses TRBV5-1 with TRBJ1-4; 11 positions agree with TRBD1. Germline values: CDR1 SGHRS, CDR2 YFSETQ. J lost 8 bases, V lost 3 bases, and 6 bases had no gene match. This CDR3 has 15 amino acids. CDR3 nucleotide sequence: TGCGCCAGCAGCTGGGCCCGGACAGGGGGCGAAAAACTGTTTTTT. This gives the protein CASSWARTGGEKLFF.

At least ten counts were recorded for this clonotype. The CDR3 DNA sequence: TGTGCCAGCAGCTCGCAGGGGTACACTGAAGCTTTCTTT. Translating it yields CASSSQGYTEAFF. The rearrangement uses TRBV7-2 and TRBJ1-1; TRBD1 might be the D (6 bases). Trimming took 4 bases from V and 3 from J, leaving 9 bases between them. The CDR3 contains 13 residues. Germline CDR1 SGHTA, CDR2 FQGNSA. Full variable domain (rest looked up from reference TRBV7-2 and TRBJ1-1): GAGVSQSPSNKVTEKGKDVELRCDPISGHTALYWYRQSLGQGLEFLIYFQGNSAPDKSGLPSDRFSAERTGGSVSTLTIQRTQQEDSAVYLCASSSQGYTEAFFGQGTRLTVV.

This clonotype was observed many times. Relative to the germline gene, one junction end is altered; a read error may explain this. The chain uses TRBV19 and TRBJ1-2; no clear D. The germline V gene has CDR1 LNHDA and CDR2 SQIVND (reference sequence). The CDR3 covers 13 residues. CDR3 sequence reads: CASSLDRQRRYTF. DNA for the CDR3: TGTGCCAGTAGTTTAGATCGGCAGAGGAGGTACACCTTC.

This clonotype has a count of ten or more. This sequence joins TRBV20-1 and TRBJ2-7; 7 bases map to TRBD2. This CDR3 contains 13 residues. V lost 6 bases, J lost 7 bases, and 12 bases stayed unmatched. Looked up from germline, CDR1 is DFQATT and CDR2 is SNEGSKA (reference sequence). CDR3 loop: CSATNLVGGEQYF. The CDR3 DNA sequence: TGCAGTGCAACGAACCTGGTCGGGGGGGAGCAGTACTTC.

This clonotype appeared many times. The CDR3 sequence: CSASNSGLRTSYEQYF. The CDR3 DNA sequence: TGCAGTGCTAGTAATTCAGGGCTGCGGACCTCCTACGAGCAGTACTTC. The rearrangement uses TRBV20-1 and TRBJ2-7; possible D gene TRBD1, 5 bases. V lost 3 bases, J lost 0 bases, and 18 bases lay in between. This CDR3 comprises 16 residues. The germline V gene has CDR1 DFQATT and CDR2 SNEGSKA (reference sequence).

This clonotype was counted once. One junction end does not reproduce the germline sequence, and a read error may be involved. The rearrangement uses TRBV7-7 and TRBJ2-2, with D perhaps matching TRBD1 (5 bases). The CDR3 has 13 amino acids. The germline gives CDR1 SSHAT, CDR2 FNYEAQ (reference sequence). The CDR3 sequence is CASSRLRQGELFF. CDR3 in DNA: TGTGCTAGCAGCCGACTCCGACAGGGGGAGCTGTTTTTT.

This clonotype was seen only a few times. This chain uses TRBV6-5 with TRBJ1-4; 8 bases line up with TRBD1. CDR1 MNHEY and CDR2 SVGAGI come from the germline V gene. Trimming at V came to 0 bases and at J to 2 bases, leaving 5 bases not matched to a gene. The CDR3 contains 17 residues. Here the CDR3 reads CASSYSGRGQTNEKLFF. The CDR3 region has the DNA TGTGCCAGCAGTTACTCGGGCAGGGGGCAGACTAATGAAAAACTGTTTTTT.